This passage covers 30 T cell receptor beta chains from one sample sequenced in a study of T-cell memory formation after mild COVID-19. TCRdb called the 5' RACE reads again in MiXCR, with one record for every CDR3 protein. The sample lists approximately 190,000 distinct CDR3 sequences, around 20% occurring once. The sequenced sample consisted of PBMCs or a T cell subset sorted from them (not recorded which). These receptors originate from an adult woman who had mild COVID-19 (a few samples of this study predate the infection). Cell type and time point are not known.

This clonotype was picked up a small number of times. The chain employs TRBV7-2 and TRBJ2-5, with 7 nucleotides matching TRBD2. CDR3 size: 12 residues. V dropped 8 bases and J dropped 4; count of bases not matched to a gene: 4. Per germline, CDR1 SGHTA and CDR2 FQGNSA. The CDR3 DNA follows: TGTGCCAGCGGGCAGCGGGGAGAGACCCAGTACTTC. Its protein is CASGQRGETQYF.

This clonotype was observed a handful of times. J is TRBJ2-2 and V is TRBV7-6, with TRBD2 matching 7 bases. There are 15 residues in the CDR3. With 6 bases clipped from V and 6 bases from J, the junction kept 10 bases outside the gene matches. Germline CDR1 is SGHVS and CDR2 is FNYEAQ. The CDR3 loop is CASSRLRELSGELFF. CDR3 in DNA: TGTGCCAGCAGTCGACTGCGGGAGTTGTCCGGGGAGCTGTTTTTT.

A few counts support this clonotype. This chain links TRBV12-3 or TRBV12-4 with TRBJ1-5; D not resolved. The V end was cut by 5 bases, the J end by 0 bases, with 5 bases between. There are 13 residues in the CDR3. The CDR3 loop reads CASSQDSNQPQHF. The CDR3 bases are TGTGCCAGCAGTCAGGATAGCAATCAGCCCCAGCATTTT.

This chain uses TRBV6-1 with TRBJ2-1, with TRBD2 matching over 9 bases. V lost 6 bases and J lost 2; bases outside the gene matches: 5. Germline V gives CDR1 MNHNS, CDR2 SASEGT. This CDR3 is built from 15 residues. In DNA, the CDR3 is TGTGCCAGCAGGACAGCGGGGGGAGCCTACAATGAGCAGTTCTTC. Translation: CASRTAGGAYNEQFF.

In its sample, this clonotype was seen a few times. Here the CDR3 DNA reads TGTGCCAGCAGTAACGGGGGACTTCCCTCGGGTGAAGCTTTCTTT. Translation: CASSNGGLPSGEAFF. The chain recombines TRBV6-2 or TRBV6-3 with TRBJ1-1; TRBD1 is a possible D gene (5 bases). Trimming stripped 5 bases from V and 7 bases from J, with 20 bases between. Germline V CDR1 and CDR2: MNHEY, SVGEGT. The length of the CDR3 is 15 residues.

This chain connects TRBV7-2 to TRBJ2-3; 11 nucleotides line up with TRBD2. Germline CDR1 SGHTA, CDR2 FQGNSA. The CDR3 loop spans 16 amino acids. V lost 5 bases and J lost 2; bases outside the gene matches: 6. The CDR3 DNA follows: TGTGCCAGCAGCCTAACTAGCGGGGGTTTCACAGATACGCAGTATTTT. It codes for CASSLTSGGFTDTQYF.

The V call is TRBV7-2, the J call TRBJ1-2, with TRBD1 matching over 9 bases. Germline V lookup: CDR1 SGHTA, CDR2 FQGNSA. J lost 8 bases, V lost 6 bases, and 10 bases had no gene match. This CDR3 is 14 amino acids long. The CDR3 protein is CASSSDRGTMGYTF. The CDR3 bases are TGTGCCAGCAGTTCGGACAGGGGAACTATGGGCTACACCTTC. The full variable domain, with the rest looked up from reference TRBV7-2 and TRBJ1-2, is GAGVSQSPSNKVTEKGKDVELRCDPISGHTALYWYRQSLGQGLEFLIYFQGNSAPDKSGLPSDRFSAERTGGSVSTLTIQRTQQEDSAVYLCASSSDRGTMGYTFGSGTRLTVV.

This clonotype was observed a few times. This chain connects TRBV7-9 to TRBJ2-5, with unresolved D. This CDR3 contains 12 residues. The germline gives CDR1 SEHNR, CDR2 FQNEAQ (reference sequence). Trimming cost V 2 bases and J 10 bases, with 11 bases left between them. The CDR3 sequence is CASSLTKGIQYF. The DNA of the CDR3 is TGTGCCAGCAGCTTAACGAAGGGTATCCAGTACTTC.

The chain has TRBV10-3 and TRBJ2-5, with TRBD1 matching over 9 bases. Germline loops: CDR1 ENHRY, CDR2 SYGVKD. Germline trimming cut 2 bases from V and 4 bases from J; bases unmatched to any gene: 2. The CDR3 contains 14 residues. The CDR3 protein is CAISEGTGRETQYF. The CDR3 DNA sequence: TGTGCCATCAGTGAGGGGACAGGGCGAGAGACCCAGTACTTC.

This clonotype was detected only a few times. The rearrangement links TRBV7-8 to TRBJ2-7; a possible D gene is TRBD1 (8 bases). V gave up 5 bases and J gave up 5 bases, with 22 bases separating them. Germline lookup yields CDR1 SGHVS and CDR2 FQNEAQ. The CDR3 loop spans 16 amino acids. Here the CDR3 reads CASSLTRTGRVNEQYF. The CDR3 DNA sequence: TGTGCCAGCAGCCTAACTAGGACAGGGAGGGTTAACGAGCAGTACTTC.

This clonotype was detected a few times. V is TRBV6-4 and J is TRBJ2-1, with 7 bases fitting TRBD1. The CDR3 runs 13 residues. Germline V gene sequence: CDR1 MRHNA, CDR2 SNTAGT. J was trimmed by 10 bases and V by 11 bases; bases with no gene match: 14. The CDR3 sequence is CAGAGTAKSEQFF. The CDR3 nucleotides are TGTGCCGGGGCCGGGACAGCCAAGTCCGAGCAGTTCTTC.

This clonotype was observed at least ten times. J is TRBJ2-7 and V is TRBV5-4, with 8 bases that match TRBD1. CDR1 is SGHNT, CDR2 YYREEE, per germline (reference sequence). This CDR3 spans 16 amino acids. The J segment lost 4 bases and the V segment lost 4 bases, leaving 13 bases of the junction unmatched. CDR3 nucleotide sequence: TGTGCCAGCAGCCCTCGAATGGACAGGGCGCGGTACGAGCAGTACTTC. Translation: CASSPRMDRARYEQYF.

This clonotype was seen a few times. The chain uses TRBV5-1 and TRBJ2-3; 7 bases fit TRBD2. The J segment lost 2 bases and the V segment lost 0 bases, leaving 6 bases of the junction unmatched. The germline V gene has CDR1 SGHRS and CDR2 YFSETQ. The length of the CDR3 is 16 residues. The CDR3: CASSLGASGTTDTQYF. The CDR3, as DNA: TGCGCCAGCAGCTTGGGGGCTAGCGGCACCACAGATACGCAGTATTTT.

This clonotype was seen more than once but under ten times. V is TRBV14 and J is TRBJ2-1; a weak D match, TRBD1 (5 bases). Between the trimmed V and J ends, which lost 0 bases and 8 bases, there was a span of 17 bases. Germline CDR1 and CDR2: SGHDN and FVKESK. The CDR3 is 16 residues long. This CDR3 is CASSQENRLYYDEQFF. CDR3 DNA sequence: TGTGCCAGCAGCCAAGAGAACAGGCTCTATTATGATGAGCAGTTCTTC.

The chain uses TRBV7-2 and TRBJ1-1; D is ambiguous. In germline, CDR1 is SGHTA, CDR2 FQGNSA. Deletions cut 3 bases from V and 9 bases from J, with 8 bases between. CDR3 size: 11 residues. CDR3 loop: CASSLARQAFF. For the CDR3, the DNA is TGTGCCAGCAGCTTGGCCCGGCAAGCTTTCTTT.

V gene TRBV4-1 combines with J gene TRBJ1-1, with TRBD1 as a possible D gene (6 bases). V was cut by 0 bases and J by 6 bases, with 14 bases left in between. Germline CDR1 reads MGHRA; CDR2 reads YSYEKL. The CDR3 runs 15 residues. In nucleotides, the CDR3 is TGCGCCAGCAGCCAAGACCCTACAGGGCCAGCTGAAGCTTTCTTT. Translation: CASSQDPTGPAEAFF.

J is TRBJ1-5 and V is TRBV20-1; perhaps TRBD1 as D (5 bases). Germline CDR1 and CDR2: DFQATT and SNEGSKA (reference sequence). V lost 5 bases to trimming and J lost 5 bases, with 19 bases between them. This CDR3 spans 15 amino acids. The CDR3 spells CSASPPGRMDQPQHF. CDR3 DNA sequence: TGCAGTGCTTCCCCCCCAGGGAGGATGGATCAGCCCCAGCATTTT.

V gene TRBV7-9 combines with J gene TRBJ2-3; D is undetermined. The length of the CDR3 is 15 residues. The V gene lost 6 bases and the J gene lost 6 bases, with 19 bases spanning the gap. CDR1 SEHNR and CDR2 FQNEAQ come from the germline V gene (reference sequence). As DNA, the CDR3 is TGTGCCAGCAGGGCGTCTCAAATCGTGATGGATACGCAGTATTTT. Its translation is CASRASQIVMDTQYF.

This clonotype was detected many times. The rearrangement uses TRBV18 and TRBJ2-4; D is perhaps TRBD2 (6 bases). This CDR3 has 16 amino acids. CDR1 KGHSH and CDR2 LQKENI come from the germline V gene. The V gene lost 3 bases and the J gene lost 2 bases, with 14 bases spanning the gap. The CDR3 DNA sequence: TGTGCCAGCTCACCTGCAACCGGGGGAACCAAAAACATTCAGTACTTC. Translating it yields CASSPATGGTKNIQYF.

V and J are TRBV3-1 and TRBJ1-1; TRBD1 matches 8 bases. Germline trimming cut 4 bases from V and 5 bases from J; bases unmatched to any gene: 6. The length of the CDR3 is 14 residues. Per the germline V gene, CDR1 is LGHDT and CDR2 is YNNKEL (reference sequence). The CDR3 nucleotides read TGTGCCAGCAGCCCCCGGACAGGGAGGACTGAAGCTTTCTTT. It is translated as CASSPRTGRTEAFF. The complete variable domain, with remaining parts taken from reference TRBV3-1 and TRBJ1-1, reads DTAVSQTPKYLVTQMGNDKSIKCEQNLGHDTMYWYKQDSKKFLKIMFSYNNKELIINETVPNRFSPKSPDKAHLNLHINSLELGDSAVYFCASSPRTGRTEAFFGQGTRLTVV.

This chain links TRBV20-1 with TRBJ1-1; tentative D call: TRBD1 (6 bases). Germline CDR1 is DFQATT and CDR2 is SNEGSKA (reference sequence). V was cut by 7 bases and J by 8 bases, with 23 bases left in between. The length of the CDR3 is 14 residues. The CDR3 sequence: CSGLGGLAHGEAFF. The CDR3 DNA follows: TGCAGTGGTTTGGGGGGCTTGGCTCATGGAGAAGCTTTCTTT.

This clonotype was counted a few times. The V call is TRBV9, the J call TRBJ2-1, with D possibly called TRBD1 or TRBD2 (6 bases each). V shed 0 bases and J shed 0 bases, with 7 bases lying between them. The CDR3 is 15 amino acids. From germline, CDR1 is SGDLS and CDR2 YYNGEE. CDR3 protein: CASSVEGGSYNEQFF. The CDR3 bases are TGTGCCAGCAGCGTAGAGGGGGGCTCCTACAATGAGCAGTTCTTC.

CDR3 nucleotides: TGTGCCAGCAGGACTAGCGGGAGTTCCGACACCGGGGAGCTGTTTTTT. This translates into CASRTSGSSDTGELFF. The chain is built from TRBV6-5 and TRBJ2-2; the match to TRBD2 covers 12 bases. Germline CDR1 MNHEY, CDR2 SVGAGI. The CDR3 runs to 16 residues. The J segment lost 3 bases and the V segment lost 6 bases, leaving 5 bases of the junction unmatched.

This clonotype turned up a few times. The genes are TRBV10-3 and TRBJ2-1; perhaps TRBD2 as D (6 bases). V lost 9 bases and J 2 bases, leaving 14 bases between the germline ends. Germline CDR1 reads ENHRY; CDR2 reads SYGVKD. The CDR3 consists of 14 residues. The CDR3 nucleotides are TGTGCCATTAGCGCCCTAGCGACCTACAATGAGCAGTTCTTC. Translated: CAISALATYNEQFF.

In its sample, this clonotype was seen a few times. Here the CDR3 reads CASSQGTSSVPGELFF. CDR3 nucleotide sequence: TGTGCCAGCAGCCAAGGGACCAGTTCGGTTCCCGGGGAGCTGTTTTTT. The chain links TRBV3-1 to TRBJ2-2; D is unresolved. Trimming shortened V by 1 base and J by 6 bases, and 15 bases separated the two germline ends. The CDR3 contains 16 residues. Germline CDR1 LGHDT, CDR2 YNNKEL (reference sequence).

This clonotype came up a few times. V and J are TRBV29-1 and TRBJ1-1; D is uncertain. The CDR3 runs 13 residues. V lost 4 bases to trimming and J lost 6 bases, with 15 bases between them. Germline V gene sequence: CDR1 SQVTM, CDR2 ANQGSEA. CDR3 protein: CSVGESPGAEAFF. The CDR3 nucleotides are TGCAGCGTTGGTGAGAGCCCCGGAGCTGAAGCTTTCTTT.

This clonotype was counted only a few times. The CDR3 protein is CASSQGAQGNGYTF. As DNA, the CDR3 is TGTGCCAGCAGCCAAGGTGCACAGGGGAACGGCTACACCTTC. This sequence joins TRBV3-1 and TRBJ1-2; 7 bases are a match to TRBD1. Germline CDR1 and CDR2: LGHDT and YNNKEL (reference sequence). There are 14 residues in the CDR3. J lost 8 bases, V lost 1 base, and 7 bases had no gene match.

The chain combines TRBV29-1 with TRBJ2-2; 10 bases are shared with TRBD1. J lost 7 bases, V lost 6 bases, and 5 bases had no gene match. This CDR3 is built from 13 residues. The germline gives CDR1 SQVTM, CDR2 ANQGSEA. The CDR3: CSVEGQGHGELFF. For the CDR3, the DNA is TGCAGCGTAGAGGGACAGGGGCACGGGGAGCTGTTTTTT.

This clonotype turned up a few times. This chain connects TRBV6-1 to TRBJ2-3; D possibly corresponds to TRBD2 (5 bases). V lost 4 bases to trimming and J lost 0 bases, with 8 bases between them. The CDR3 has 14 residues. The germline CDR1 and CDR2 sequences are MNHNS and SASEGT. The CDR3 DNA sequence: TGTGCCAGCAGTGTCCGGACTAGCACAGATACGCAGTATTTT. Translating gives CASSVRTSTDTQYF.

The rearrangement joins TRBV5-1 to TRBJ1-6; D might be TRBD1 (6 bases). This CDR3 spans 16 amino acids. Germline V lookup: CDR1 SGHRS, CDR2 YFSETQ. Trimming took 6 bases from V and 5 from J, leaving 18 bases between them. The CDR3 DNA is TGCGCCAGCACACCGGGCCTTCCAGGGGATAATTCACCCCTCCACTTT. Encoded protein: CASTPGLPGDNSPLHF.